Below, one T cell receptor beta chain is given with its context. This clonotype has ten or more counts. The antigen it binds to is not known. No quality values exist for individual bases; no much larger clone is one base distant. The CDR1 and CDR2 encoded by the germline V gene are MNHEY and SVGAGI. From cysteine to phenylalanine, the CDR3 is 15 amino acids long. The read is trimmed to its CDR3 DNA, 45 bases read in frame from base 1. V is pared back by 0 bases and J by 7 bases, with 15 bases lying between the germline termini. The meaning of the sample's time point label: newly diagnosed GD, antithyroid drugs for less than 3 months. RNA was extracted from PBMCs in TRIzol for both TCR sequencing and RNA sequencing. The diagnosis of Graves' disease was made according to American Thyroid Association guidelines. Patients were recruited from an endocrinology department in Xi'an, China. Each patient gave 7.5 to 10 milliliters of peripheral blood, collected in an EDTA anticoagulant tube. Ficoll Paque Plus density gradient separation was used to isolate PBMCs, and no further T cell sorting was done. An Agilent 2100 Bioanalyzer and agarose gel were used to check RNA quality, while a NanoDrop 2000 measured RNA concentration.

This entry belongs to a study of regulatory T cells in long-lasting Graves disease (dated by TCRdb to the early 2020s). About the investigation overall: In the newly diagnosed Graves' disease group, patients had been taking antithyroid drugs for less than 3 months. Persistent Graves' disease patients were compared with newly diagnosed Graves' disease patients by peripheral blood TCR sequencing and RNA sequencing. The study was conducted in China and was registered as a clinical trial. A total of 35 or so samples were covered by TCR sequencing, comprising 13 persistent and approximately 20 newly diagnosed Graves' disease patients.

Receptors were amplified or captured by multiplex PCR. TCRdb names Illumina HiSeq 4000 as the instrument used. TCR beta libraries were built with iRepertoire HTBI primers and Arm-PCR amplification of CDR3 regions. PCR products were gel purified before sequencing. Processing in the source paper ran as follows. Gene usage analysis of CDR3 amino acid clonotypes relied on the roughly 60 TRBV and over 13 TRBJ segments identified across samples. COPE and FqMerger were used to merge the filtered high-quality paired reads into contigs. BLAST was used to align contigs to IMGT TRBV, TRBD and TRBJ reference genes, with CDR3 defined following IMGT. Highly expanded clones were defined as clonotypes with a frequency above 0.1%. Shannon entropy was used to measure repertoire diversity, and the Gini coefficient was used to measure V-J evenness. Clonotypes shared by more than one individual were considered public. The public reads were reprocessed in TCRdb via fastp at Q25 and MiXCR, keeping in-frame beta chains. When rows share a CDR3 protein, they turn into one entry using the most common DNA and genes. The V and J calls shown here were made by TCRdb, not taken from the authors' results. Recorded for this sample are 620,000 or so distinct CDR3 sequences; 16% of them occurred a single time. The biggest ten clones account for 18% of the sample.

Broader findings and caveats from the paper: Peripheral blood alone was examined, since thyroid tissue, which constituted the primary lesion, could not be accessed. A larger number of public clonotypes was shared among persistent patients (about 2,700) than among newly diagnosed patients (approximately 930). Persistent disease showed preferential use of TRBV28, TRBJ1-2 and TRBJ2-5, whereas newly diagnosed disease favored TRBV20-1 and TRBJ2-1. The authors noted that the small sample size was a limitation that may lower accuracy. Only the TCR beta chain was sequenced and analyzed. Lower TCR Shannon entropy and fewer highly expanded clones were observed in persistent Graves' disease patients than in newly diagnosed patients, which suggested clonal expansion.

These same records also appear under a second study, on T cells in Graves' hyperthyroidism and ophthalmopathy. Looking at the second paper: Stable Graves' hyperthyroidism was defined as the absence of progression to ophthalmopathy over 18 months of follow-up. Hyperthyroidism patients were aged 18 to 65 years and newly diagnosed, with disease duration of less than 2 months. Any patient with an uncontrolled infection, another autoimmune disease, pregnancy or lactation was excluded. Diagnoses were established on the basis of clinical symptoms, serum thyroxine and TRAb, thyroid ultrasound, and orbital computed tomography. The TCR CDR3 was subjected to a first round of RT-PCR using the HTBI primer set and the Qiagen OneStep RT-PCR kit. Most expanded thyroid clonotypes (frequency above 0.001) were also found in blood, which suggests that blood repertoires may mirror thyroid immune responses. Ophthalmopathy was separated from stable hyperthyroidism by a 13 V-J signature model, with 87.88% sensitivity and roughly 81% specificity obtained in cross-validation and 80%/75% obtained in testing. In validation, progression to ophthalmopathy was predicted by the model with 70.59% sensitivity and 72% to 85% specificity, a median of about 6.8 months before onset. To identify distinguishing TCR V-J signatures, a discovery cohort of around 98 patients was used, comprising some 43 with Graves' ophthalmopathy and some 60 with stable Graves' hyperthyroidism. Prospective prediction of ophthalmopathy was tested in an independent validation cohort of 18 hyperthyroidism patients and 15 to 17 patients who later progressed to ophthalmopathy. For training and testing, the 80 to 100 patients in the discovery cohort were randomly divided in a 7:3 ratio. Thyroid tissue and blood T-cell repertoires from six Graves' hyperthyroidism patients were also compared in the study. After sampling, hyperthyroidism patients received methimazole starting at 30 mg daily, and ophthalmopathy patients received high-dose intravenous methylprednisolone. Libraries were constructed in a second round of multiplex PCR, after which size selection and purification were performed. Paired-end sequencing of the libraries was performed with 100 bp reads on an Illumina HiSeq2000. SOAPnuke was used to process the raw data, removing reads that contained adapters or uncalled bases, had a mean Phred below 15, or lacked an exact match to the constant primer or identifier. COPE v1.2.5 was used to merge high-quality paired reads, and clonotypes were defined as unique nucleotide sequences. Clonotypes were aligned to IMGT TRBV, TRBD and TRBJ reference segments using MiTCR v1.1. The analysis included only V-J combinations with a frequency above 0.0001, which together covered around 99% of the repertoires. The TCS score was defined as the ratio of F50 (clonal expansion) to E x V (chaos), calculated using BLOSUM62-based TCRdist between CDR3 peptides within each V-J. Welch's t-statistics and random forest reduced fewer than 600 V-J features to roughly 13, which were used in a naive Bayes classifier (R e1071). Sample size was not statistically predetermined, and blinding of investigators to group allocation was not performed. TCR Vbeta CDR3 sequencing of 140 or so peripheral blood samples (around 45 ophthalmopathy, roughly 74 hyperthyroidism and approximately 17 progressor patients) is reported in the paper.

Here the chain combines TRBV6-5 and TRBJ1-2; TRBD1 is a weak D gene call, 5 bases matching. This clonotype was sampled from a woman aged 25 to 39 with Graves disease. Donor details come from another sample of the same person, matched by shared clones. This sample comprised peripheral blood mononuclear cells (PBMCs), obtained at new diagnosis, from a patient treated with antithyroid drugs. The DNA sequence is TGTGCCAGCAGTTACTCTAACAGGCAGGGCCTTGGCTACACCTTC. It specifies CASSYSNRQGLGYTF.